This T cell receptor (beta chain) was identified in a study of blood T cell repertoires in COVID-19. At the level of the study: Some COVID-19 samples were acute and others convalescent; all came from the United States, Italy and Spain. Nucleic acid was either cDNA or gDNA, and it came from T cells, B-cell-depleted T cells, or PBMCs.

V lost 5 bases and J lost 6, with 16 bases in between. CDR1 and CDR2 from the germline V gene are SNHLY and FYNNEI. The CDR3 contains 14 residues. Methods used by the authors: Nucleated cell counts were estimated from reference gene primer amplification. Sequencing used immunoSEQ multiplex PCR; TCRdb keeps in-frame clones, though not all of them. Clonal size and the V and J genes are those of that table, whereas D and trimming came from the DNA. Found here are around 280,000 clones, 85% of them singletons; the top ten hold 4.1%. The chain is built from TRBV2 and TRBJ1-1; the D gene is possibly TRBD1 (5 bases). The material sequenced was peripheral blood. The clonotype originates from a woman between 45 and 65 years old with active or convalescent COVID-19. The CDR3 spells CASSSGTKGPEAFF. CDR3 nucleotides: TGTGCCAGCAGTTCCGGGACTAAGGGCCCTGAAGCTTTCTTT.